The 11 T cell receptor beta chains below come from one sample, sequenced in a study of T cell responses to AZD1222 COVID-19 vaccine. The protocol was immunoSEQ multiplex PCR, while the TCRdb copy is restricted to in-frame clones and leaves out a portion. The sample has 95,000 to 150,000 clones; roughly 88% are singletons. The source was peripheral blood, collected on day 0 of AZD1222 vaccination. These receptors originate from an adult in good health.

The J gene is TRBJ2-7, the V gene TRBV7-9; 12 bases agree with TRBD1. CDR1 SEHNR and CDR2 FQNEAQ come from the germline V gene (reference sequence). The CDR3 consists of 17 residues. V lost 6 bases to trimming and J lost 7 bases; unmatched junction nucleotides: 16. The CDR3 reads CASRPKGVGTGGREQYF. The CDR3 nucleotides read TGTGCCAGCAGACCGAAGGGTGTCGGGACAGGGGGCCGGGAGCAGTACTTC.

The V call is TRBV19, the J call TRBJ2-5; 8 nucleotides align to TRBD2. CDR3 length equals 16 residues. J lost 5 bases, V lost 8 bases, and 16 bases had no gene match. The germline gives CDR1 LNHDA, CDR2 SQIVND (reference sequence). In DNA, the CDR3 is TGTGCCAGTTCCCGCCAGGCGGGGGGAGATTGGGAGACCCAGTACTTC. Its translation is CASSRQAGGDWETQYF.

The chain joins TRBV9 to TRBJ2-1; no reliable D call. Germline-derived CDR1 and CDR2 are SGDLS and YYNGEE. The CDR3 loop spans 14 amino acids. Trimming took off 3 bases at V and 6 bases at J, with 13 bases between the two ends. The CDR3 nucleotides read TGTGCCAGCAGCGCCCTTTGGTCTTCCAATGAGCAGTTCTTC. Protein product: CASSALWSSNEQFF. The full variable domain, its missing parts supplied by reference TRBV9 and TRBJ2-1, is DSGVTQTPKHLITATGQRVTLRCSPRSGDLSVYWYQQSLDQGLQFLIQYYNGEERAKGNILERFSAQQFPDLHSELNLSSLELGDSALYFCASSALWSSNEQFFGPGTRLTVL.

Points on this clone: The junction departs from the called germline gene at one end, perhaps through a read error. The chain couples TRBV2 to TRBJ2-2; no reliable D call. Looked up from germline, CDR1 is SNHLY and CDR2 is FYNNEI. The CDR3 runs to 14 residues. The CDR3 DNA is TGTGCCAGCAGGGAAGGAAGGACCATCGGGGAGCTGTTTTTT. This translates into CASREGRTIGELFF.

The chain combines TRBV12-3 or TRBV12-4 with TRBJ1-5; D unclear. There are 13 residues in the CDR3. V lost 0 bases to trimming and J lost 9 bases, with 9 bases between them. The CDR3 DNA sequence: TGTGCCAGCAGTTTAGCGGGAGAAGCGCCCCAGCATTTT. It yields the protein CASSLAGEAPQHF.

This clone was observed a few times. The CDR3 DNA is TGCGCCAGCAGCCTTGGACAGCGTAATGAAAAACTGTTTTTT. This codes for CASSLGQRNEKLFF. The rearrangement joins TRBV5-1 to TRBJ1-4, with a weak D call TRBD1 (6 bases). Trimming cost V 4 bases and J 4 bases, with 11 bases left between them. CDR3 size: 14 residues. Germline loops: CDR1 SGHRS, CDR2 YFSETQ.

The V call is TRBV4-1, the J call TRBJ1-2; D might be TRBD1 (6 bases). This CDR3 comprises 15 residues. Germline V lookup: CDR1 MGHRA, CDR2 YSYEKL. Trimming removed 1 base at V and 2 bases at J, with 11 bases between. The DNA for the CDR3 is TGCGCCAGCAGCCAAGGTATGGACAGAAACTATGGCTACACCTTC. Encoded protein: CASSQGMDRNYGYTF.

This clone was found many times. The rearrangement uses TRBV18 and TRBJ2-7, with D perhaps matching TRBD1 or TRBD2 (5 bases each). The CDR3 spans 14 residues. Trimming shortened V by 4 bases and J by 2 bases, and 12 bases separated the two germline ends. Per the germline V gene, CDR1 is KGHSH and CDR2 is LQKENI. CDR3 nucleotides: TGTGCCAGCTCACATGAGGGGCACGCCTACGAGCAGTACTTC. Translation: CASSHEGHAYEQYF.

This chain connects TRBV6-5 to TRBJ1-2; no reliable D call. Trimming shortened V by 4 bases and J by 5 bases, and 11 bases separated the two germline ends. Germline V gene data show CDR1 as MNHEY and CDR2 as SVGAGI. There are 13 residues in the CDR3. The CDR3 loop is CASSFGRFYGYTF. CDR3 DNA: TGTGCCAGCAGTTTCGGGCGGTTTTATGGCTACACCTTC.

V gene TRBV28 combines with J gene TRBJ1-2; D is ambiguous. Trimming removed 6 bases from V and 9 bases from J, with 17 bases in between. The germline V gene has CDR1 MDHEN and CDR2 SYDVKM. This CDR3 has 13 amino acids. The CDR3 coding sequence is TGTGCCAGCAGCTATTACGACCCCGCCAGCTACACCTTC. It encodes CASSYYDPASYTF.

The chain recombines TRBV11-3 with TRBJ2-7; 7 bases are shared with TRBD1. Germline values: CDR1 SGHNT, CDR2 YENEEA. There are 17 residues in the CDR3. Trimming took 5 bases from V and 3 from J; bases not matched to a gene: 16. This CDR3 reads CASSITTGTVKGYEQYF. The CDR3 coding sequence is TGTGCCAGCAGCATAACAACCGGGACAGTCAAGGGCTACGAGCAGTACTTC.